This T cell receptor (beta chain) stems from a study of blood T cell repertoires in COVID-19 (dated by TCRdb to the early 2020s). About the investigation overall: Samples from collaborators originated in the United States, Italy and Spain and spanned both the acute and convalescent phases of COVID-19. The material from the prospective study consisted of cDNA or gDNA derived from T cells, B-cell-depleted T cells, or PBMCs. Deeply sampled blood TCRbeta repertoires from subjects exposed to, actively infected with, or recovered from COVID-19 were included in the dataset. A freely available public database, intended as a resource for researchers studying the immune response to SARS-CoV-2, is where the repertoires were released. Samples came from the ongoing ImmuneRACE study (first 160 participants) plus 1,254 subjects from 6 global collaborators. The sample metadata nearly always contained a de-identified subject ID, COVID-19 status, age in years and sex. Where HLA class I and class II types were available, the types were taken from metadata supplied by the sample provider, not from assay-based typing.

A single count supports this clone. What antigen it recognizes has not been identified. Base qualities were left out, and no much larger clone turns up one base away. TCRbeta CDR3 regions were amplified from genomic DNA by means of the immunoSEQ Assay, a bias-controlled multiplex PCR. The original pipeline was this. The number of nucleated cells in each sample was estimated from the amplification of reference gene primers within the assay. To quantify the absolute abundance of each unique TCRbeta CDR3 rearrangement, sequence reads were collapsed and filtered. Productive Simpson clonality was computed per sample as the square root of Simpson's diversity index over productive rearrangements. The clones in this table, taken by TCRdb from immuneACCESS, are in-frame only. Not every clone is retained; where verified, under half of the shortfall comes from an unresolved V gene, and the cause of the rest is unknown. Clone size and the V and J calls come from that table; the DNA yielded D and trimming. The sample has under 450,000 clones on record, more than 75% of them singletons. Of the sample, over 0.95% falls within the top ten clones.

Collaborating institutions collected whole blood in K2EDTA tubes following their own protocols. For TCRbeta analysis, collaborators shipped samples as frozen whole blood, isolated PBMCs, or DNA extracted from either of those sample types. Paper-wide results and their limitations: The quantity of clinical and demographic metadata differed by source and by participant and was supplied without curation.

The CDR3 has 14 amino acids, counting the end cysteine and phenylalanine. Only the CDR3 DNA stays, 42 bases, in frame from base 1. V was cut back by 4 bases and J by 1 base, leaving a gap of 10 bases between them. Sequences SGHAT (CDR1) and FQNNGV (CDR2) are obtained from the germline V gene. The chain links TRBV11-2 with TRBJ1-1; there is no confident call for the D gene. The sample was peripheral blood. This TCR was recovered from a human donor with acute or convalescent COVID-19. The donor label of this sample is uncertain. The CDR3 protein sequence reads: CASSYAGGNTEAFF. The sequenced DNA: TGTGCCAGCAGCTATGCGGGAGGGAACACTGAAGCTTTCTTT.